This T cell receptor (beta chain) was sequenced during a study of T cells in Graves' hyperthyroidism and ophthalmopathy. Clinical symptoms, serum thyroxine and TRAb, thyroid ultrasound and orbital computed tomography together formed the diagnostic basis. Authors of the study amplified TCR beta CDR3 regions from RNA transcripts. First-round RT-PCR of the TCR CDR3 relied on the HTBI primer set. TCRdb independently ran MiXCR on the multiplex PCR reads; one entry per CDR3 protein. The sample holds hundreds of thousands of distinct CDR3 sequences, approximately 14% seen once. J lost 2 bases, V lost 4 bases, and 7 bases had no gene match. The CDR3 covers 15 residues. Germline V lookup: CDR1 SEHNR, CDR2 FQNEAQ (reference sequence).

Input material: blood. This clonotype was obtained from a man between 18 and 35 years old with Graves' ophthalmopathy. The chain carries TRBV7-9 and TRBJ2-7, with 8 bases aligning to TRBD2. As DNA, the CDR3 is TGTGCCAGCAGCTACCCAGCGGGGGCCGCCTACGAGCAGTACTTC. This sequence encodes CASSYPAGAAYEQYF.